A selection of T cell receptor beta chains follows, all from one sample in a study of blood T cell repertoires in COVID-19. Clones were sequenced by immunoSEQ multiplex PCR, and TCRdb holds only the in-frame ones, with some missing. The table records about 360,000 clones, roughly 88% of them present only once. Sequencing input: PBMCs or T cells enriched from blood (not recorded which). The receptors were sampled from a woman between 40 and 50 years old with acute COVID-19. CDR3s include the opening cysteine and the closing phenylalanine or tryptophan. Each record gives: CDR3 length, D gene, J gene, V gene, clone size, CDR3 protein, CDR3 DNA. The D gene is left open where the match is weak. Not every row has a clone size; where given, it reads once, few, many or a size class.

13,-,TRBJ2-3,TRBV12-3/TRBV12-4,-,CASSYESTDTQYF,TGTGCCAGCAGTTATGAGAGCACAGATACGCAGTATTTT
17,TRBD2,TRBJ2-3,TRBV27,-,CASSSPASGLSTDTQYF,TGTGCCAGCAGTTCTCCGGCTAGCGGGTTAAGCACAGATACGCAGTATTTT
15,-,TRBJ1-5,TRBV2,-,CASSEWRESNQPQHF,TGTGCCAGCAGTGAATGGAGGGAGAGCAATCAGCCCCAGCATTTT
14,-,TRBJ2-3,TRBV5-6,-,CASSLVRGEDTQYF,TGTGCCAGCAGCTTGGTTCGCGGGGAAGATACGCAGTATTTT
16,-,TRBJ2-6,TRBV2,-,CASIGASDSGANVLTF,TGTGCCAGCATTGGGGCATCCGACTCTGGGGCCAACGTCCTGACTTTC
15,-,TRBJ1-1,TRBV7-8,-,CASSLVPGWGTEAFF,TGTGCCAGCAGCTTAGTCCCAGGGTGGGGCACTGAAGCTTTCTTT
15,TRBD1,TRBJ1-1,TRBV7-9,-,CASSAGQGSDTEAFF,TGTGCCAGCAGCGCGGGACAGGGGAGCGACACTGAAGCTTTCTTT
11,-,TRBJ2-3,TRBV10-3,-,CAISSTDTQYF,TGTGCCATCTCGAGCACAGATACGCAGTATTTT
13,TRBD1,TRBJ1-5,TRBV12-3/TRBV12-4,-,CASSGTGNQPQHF,TGTGCCAGCAGTGGGACAGGGAATCAGCCCCAGCATTTT
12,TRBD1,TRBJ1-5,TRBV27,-,CASSRTGGPQHF,TGTGCCAGCAGTCGAACAGGGGGGCCCCAGCATTTT
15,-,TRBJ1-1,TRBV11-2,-,CASSLGPEVGTEAFF,TGTGCCAGCAGCTTAGGCCCGGAGGTTGGCACTGAAGCTTTCTTT
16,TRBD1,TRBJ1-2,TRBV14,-,CASSPSPGQPWDGYTF,TGTGCCAGCAGCCCGAGCCCGGGACAGCCCTGGGATGGCTACACCTTC
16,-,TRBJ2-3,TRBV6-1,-,CASSERGGPSTDTQYF,TGTGCCAGCAGTGAAAGGGGGGGGCCGAGCACAGATACGCAGTATTTT
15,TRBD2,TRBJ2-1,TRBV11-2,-,CASSLIAGGYNEQFF,TGTGCCAGCAGCTTAATAGCGGGGGGGTACAATGAGCAGTTCTTC
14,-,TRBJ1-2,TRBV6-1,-,CASSDGLPNYGYTF,TGTGCCAGCAGTGATGGCCTCCCAAACTATGGCTACACCTTC
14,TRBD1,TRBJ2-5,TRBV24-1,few,CATSDGQVGETQYF,TGTGCCACCAGTGATGGACAGGTGGGGGAGACCCAGTACTTC
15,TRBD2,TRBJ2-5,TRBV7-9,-,CASSLSSGGAQTQYF,TGTGCCAGCAGCTTATCCAGCGGGGGGGCCCAGACCCAGTACTTC
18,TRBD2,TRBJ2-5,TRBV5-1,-,CASSFGTSGGSYQETQYF,TGCGCCAGCAGCTTCGGGACTAGCGGGGGGTCGTACCAAGAGACCCAGTACTTC
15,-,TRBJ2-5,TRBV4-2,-,CASSPSYPGQETQYF,TGTGCCAGCAGCCCTTCTTATCCGGGGCAAGAGACCCAGTACTTC
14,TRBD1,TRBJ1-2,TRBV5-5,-,CASSKGQGYSGYTF,TGTGCCAGCAGCAAGGGACAGGGATATAGCGGCTACACCTTC
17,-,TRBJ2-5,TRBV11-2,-,CASSHFIRQAAKETQYF,TGTGCCAGCAGCCATTTCATCAGACAGGCGGCTAAAGAGACCCAGTACTTC
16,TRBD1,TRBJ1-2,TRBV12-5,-,CASGLVLGRGRVGYTF,TGTGCTAGTGGTTTGGTACTAGGCAGGGGGCGCGTCGGCTACACCTTC
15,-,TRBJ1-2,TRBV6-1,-,CASSEFDRTLEGYTF,TGTGCCAGCAGTGAATTTGACAGGACCTTAGAGGGCTACACCTTC
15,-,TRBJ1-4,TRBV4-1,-,CASSRQGTANEKLFF,TGCGCCAGCAGCCGGCAGGGTACGGCTAATGAAAAACTGTTTTTT
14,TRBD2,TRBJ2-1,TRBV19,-,CASSMGGVYNEQFF,TGTGCCAGTAGTATGGGGGGGGTCTACAATGAGCAGTTCTTC
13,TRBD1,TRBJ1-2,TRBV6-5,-,CASRRQGNYGYTF,TGTGCCAGCAGAAGACAGGGAAACTATGGCTACACCTTC
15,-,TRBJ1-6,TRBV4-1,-,CASSQDAGINSPLHF,TGCGCCAGCAGCCAAGATGCAGGGATTAATTCACCCCTCCACTTT
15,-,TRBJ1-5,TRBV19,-,CASSKEGMGNQPQHF,TGTGCCAGTAGTAAGGAGGGGATGGGCAATCAGCCCCAGCATTTT
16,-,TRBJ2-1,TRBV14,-,CASSHKAGFPYNEQFF,TGTGCCAGCAGCCACAAAGCAGGGTTCCCTTACAATGAGCAGTTCTTC
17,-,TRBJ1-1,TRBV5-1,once,CASRWDAGESVNTEAFF,TGCGCCAGCAGATGGGATGCAGGGGAGTCGGTAAACACTGAAGCTTTCTTT
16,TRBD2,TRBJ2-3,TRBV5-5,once,CASSITSGGAPGTQYF,TGTGCCAGCAGCATAACTAGCGGGGGGGCCCCTGGTACGCAGTATTTT
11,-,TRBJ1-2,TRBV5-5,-,CASSLTEGYTF,TGTGCCAGCAGCTTGACAGAGGGCTACACCTTC
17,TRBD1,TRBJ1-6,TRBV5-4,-,CASSLEGGGQGNSPLHF,TGTGCCAGCAGCTTGGAGGGTGGGGGACAGGGAAATTCACCCCTCCACTTT
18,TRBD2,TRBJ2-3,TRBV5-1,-,CASSSLTSGGTGTDTQYF,TGCGCCAGCAGCTCCCTGACTAGCGGGGGGACGGGCACAGATACGCAGTATTTT
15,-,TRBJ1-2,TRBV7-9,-,CASSSNYRKDYGYTF,TGTGCCAGCAGCTCCAACTACAGGAAGGACTATGGCTACACCTTC
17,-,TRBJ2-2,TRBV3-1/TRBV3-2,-,CASSQDAVTATTGELFF,TGTGCCAGCAGCCAAGACGCCGTGACAGCTACAACCGGGGAGCTGTTTTTT
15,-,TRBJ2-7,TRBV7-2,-,CASSLDIRLHYEQYF,TGTGCCAGCAGCTTAGATATTAGACTGCACTACGAGCAGTACTTC
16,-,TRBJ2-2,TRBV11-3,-,CASSDRDKANTGELFF,TGTGCCAGCAGCGACCGGGACAAGGCAAACACCGGGGAGCTGTTTTTT
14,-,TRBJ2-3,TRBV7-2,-,CASSLQRSTDTQYF,TGTGCCAGCAGCTTACAGCGGAGTACAGATACGCAGTATTTT